This T cell receptor beta chain was observed in a study of radiotherapy plus CTLA-4 blockade in lung cancer. The data were produced by immunoSEQ multiplex PCR, yet TCRdb's version contains in-frame clones alone and is incomplete. The table lists some 120,000 clones, roughly four fifths of them singletons. Notes on this clone: Mismatch with germline at one junction end may stem from a read error.

The length of the CDR3 is 14 residues. Germline CDR1 MNHNY, CDR2 SVGAGI (reference sequence). The chain is built from TRBV6-6 and TRBJ1-5, with D hard to call. The starting material was peripheral blood, obtained from a patient treated with radiotherapy plus ipilimumab. The source is a human donor with non-small cell lung cancer that progressed on radiotherapy plus ipilimumab. Some clones in this sample may be carry-over from other donors' samples. The CDR3: CASSYSLANQPRHF. DNA of the CDR3: TGTGCCAGCAGTTACAGTTTGGCGAATCAGCCCCGGCATTTT.